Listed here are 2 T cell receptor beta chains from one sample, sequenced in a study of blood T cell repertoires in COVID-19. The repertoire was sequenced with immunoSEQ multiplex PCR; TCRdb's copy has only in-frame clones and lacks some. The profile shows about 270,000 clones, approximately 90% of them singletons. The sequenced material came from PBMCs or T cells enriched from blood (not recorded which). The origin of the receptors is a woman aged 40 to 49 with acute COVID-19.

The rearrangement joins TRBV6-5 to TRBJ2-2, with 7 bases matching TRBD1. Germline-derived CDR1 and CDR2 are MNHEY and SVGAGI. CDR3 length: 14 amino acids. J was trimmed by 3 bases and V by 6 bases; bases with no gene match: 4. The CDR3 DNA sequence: TGTGCCAGCAGCAGGGACAGCCACACCGGGGAGCTGTTTTTT. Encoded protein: CASSRDSHTGELFF.

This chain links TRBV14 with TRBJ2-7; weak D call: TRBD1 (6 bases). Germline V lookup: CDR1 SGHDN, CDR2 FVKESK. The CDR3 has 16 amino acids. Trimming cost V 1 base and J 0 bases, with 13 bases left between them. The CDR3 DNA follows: TGTGCCAGCAGCCAAGTAGGGACAATATACTCCTACGAGCAGTACTTC. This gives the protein CASSQVGTIYSYEQYF.